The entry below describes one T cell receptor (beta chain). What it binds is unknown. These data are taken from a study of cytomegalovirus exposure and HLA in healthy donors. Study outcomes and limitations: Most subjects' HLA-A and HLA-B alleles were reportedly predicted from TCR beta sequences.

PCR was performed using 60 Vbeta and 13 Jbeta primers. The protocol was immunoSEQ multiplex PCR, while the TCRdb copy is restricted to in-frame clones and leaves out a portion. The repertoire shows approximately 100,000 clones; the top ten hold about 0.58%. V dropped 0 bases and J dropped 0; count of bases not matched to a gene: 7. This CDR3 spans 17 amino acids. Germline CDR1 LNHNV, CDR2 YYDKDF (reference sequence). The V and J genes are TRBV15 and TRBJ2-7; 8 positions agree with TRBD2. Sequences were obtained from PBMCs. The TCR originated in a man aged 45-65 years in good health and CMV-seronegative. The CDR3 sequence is CATSRDVVTSGSYEQYF. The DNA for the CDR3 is TGTGCCACCAGCAGAGATGTCGTTACTAGCGGCTCCTACGAGCAGTACTTC.